The present entry profiles one T cell receptor (beta chain) with its context. Its antigen is as yet unknown. These data come from a study of blood T cells in healthy people across ages. Primers used in a second PCR of about 7 to 12 cycles were a sample-barcoded 5' primer and a J-beta primer mix. Using its own MiXCR run on the 5' RACE reads, TCRdb lists one record per CDR3 protein. The sample includes 1.6 million or so distinct CDR3 sequences, about 31% of them seen just once. Study-wide points: Fewer expanded clones and more diversity marked long-lived versus aged donors.

The receptor comes from a woman in her twenties or thirties in good health. The material sequenced was blood.

The CDR3 nucleotides are TGCAGTGCTAGACGGCGTCAGGCAGGGGGCCATCAAGAGACCCAGTACTTC. The encoded protein is CSARRRQAGGHQETQYF. This rearrangement joins TRBV20-1 to TRBJ2-5, with 8 nucleotides matching TRBD1. CDR3 length equals 17 residues. The germline gives CDR1 DFQATT, CDR2 SNEGSKA (reference sequence). V gave up 2 bases and J gave up 2 bases; unmatched junction bases: 13.